Reported below is one T cell receptor beta chain. This sample is drawn from a study of type 1 regulatory T cells. TCRdb re-derived calls from the reads in MiXCR, one entry per CDR3 protein. The table has 88,000 or so distinct CDR3 sequences, 25% to 40% seen once. With V trimmed by 4 bases and J by 4 bases, 4 bases remained unmatched. The CDR3 contains 15 residues. The germline CDR1 and CDR2 sequences are SGHNT and YYREEE (reference sequence). The sequencing input was CD4+ T cells, either the whole sample or a sorted fraction (not recorded which). This TCR was recovered from a human donor in good health. The J gene is TRBJ2-2, the V gene TRBV5-4; 10 positions match TRBD2. CDR3 coding DNA: TGTGCCAGCAGCCTTAGCGGGAGGAGCACCGGGGAGCTGTTTTTT. It is translated as CASSLSGRSTGELFF.